This TCR beta chain emerged from a study of technical replicates of blood from a few donors. Assay used: immunoSEQ multiplex PCR; TCRdb lists only in-frame clones, some missing. The data show almost 90,000 clones, about 95% seen once. Looked up from germline, CDR1 is SEHNR and CDR2 is FQNEAQ (reference sequence). V lost 2 bases to trimming and J lost 3 bases; unmatched junction nucleotides: 9. This CDR3 comprises 17 residues. The chain carries TRBV7-9 and TRBJ1-1, with 10 bases lining up with TRBD1. The sequenced sample consisted of T cells isolated from PBMCs. The clonotype originates from a human donor in good health. The CDR3 loop is CASSLSTGGRGDTEAFF. As DNA, the CDR3 is TGTGCCAGCAGCTTATCGACAGGGGGCAGGGGGGACACTGAAGCTTTCTTT.